Following are 29 T cell receptor beta chains from one sample sequenced in a study of cytomegalovirus exposure and HLA in healthy donors. The PCR used 60 Vbeta and 13 Jbeta primers. The data were produced by immunoSEQ multiplex PCR, yet TCRdb's version contains in-frame clones alone and is incomplete. The sample contains 98,000 or so clones, roughly 79% of which appear only once. The sequenced sample was PBMCs. Receptor source: a man in his forties in good health and CMV-seronegative.

This clone was observed a handful of times. The chain recombines TRBV29-1 with TRBJ2-3, with 11 bases identical to TRBD1. The CDR3 consists of 14 residues. The V and J ends lost 7 bases and 4 bases, in that order; junction bases with no gene match: 7. Germline V gives CDR1 SQVTM, CDR2 ANQGSEA. The CDR3 DNA sequence: TGCAGCGCTAAGGACAGGGGGCGTTCAGATACGCAGTATTTT. It translates to CSAKDRGRSDTQYF.

This clone was picked up one time. V and J are TRBV5-7 and TRBJ2-2; TRBD2 aligns across 16 bases. TRBV5-7 is an ORF for which the function is uncertain. With 3 bases clipped from V and 3 bases from J, the junction kept 5 bases outside the gene matches. CDR3 size: 18 residues. This CDR3 reads CASSSGLAGGPDTGELFF. The CDR3 bases are TGTGCCAGCAGCTCGGGACTAGCGGGAGGGCCGGACACCGGGGAGCTGTTTTTT.

The CDR3 loop reads CASSLQGLYNEQFF. The CDR3 DNA reads TGTGCCAGCAGCTTGCAGGGTTTGTACAATGAGCAGTTCTTC. The chain is built from TRBV7-9 and TRBJ2-1; weak D call: TRBD1 (5 bases). Deletions cut 3 bases from V and 4 bases from J, with 10 bases between. The CDR3 runs 14 residues. Germline-derived CDR1 and CDR2 are SEHNR and FQNEAQ (reference sequence). Filled out from reference TRBV7-9 and TRBJ2-1, the complete variable domain reads DTGVSQNPRHKITKRGQNVTFRCDPISEHNRLYWYRQTLGQGPEFLTYFQNEAQLEKSRLLSDRFSAERPKGSFSTLEIQRTEQGDSAMYLCASSLQGLYNEQFFGPGTRLTVL.

This clone occurred once. The genes are TRBV27 and TRBJ1-2; D is possibly TRBD1 (5 bases). The CDR3 extends over 15 amino acids. Germline assignment: CDR1 MNHEY and CDR2 SMNVEV (reference sequence). V was trimmed by 6 bases and J by 2 bases, leaving 16 bases between them. CDR3 loop: CASSLLSQGNYGYTF. The CDR3 DNA reads TGTGCCAGCAGCCTCCTGAGCCAGGGCAACTATGGCTACACCTTC.

The rearrangement links TRBV15 to TRBJ2-1; D might be TRBD2 (5 bases). V lost 0 bases and J lost 5, with 17 bases in between. CDR3 length equals 17 residues. Germline CDR1 LNHNV, CDR2 YYDKDF (reference sequence). Here the CDR3 reads CATSRELSRAHHNEQFF. The CDR3 DNA sequence: TGTGCCACCAGCAGAGAGTTATCGCGGGCACATCACAATGAGCAGTTCTTC.

This clone has just one count. The gene calls are TRBV9 and TRBJ2-6; possible D gene TRBD2, 7 bases. This CDR3 has 18 residues. V was trimmed by 0 bases and J by 0 bases, leaving 13 bases between them. Germline values: CDR1 SGDLS, CDR2 YYNGEE. CDR3 nucleotide sequence: TGTGCCAGCAGCGTAGAAGGGGGGGTTAGCTCTGGGGCCAACGTCCTGACTTTC. Amino acid sequence: CASSVEGGVSSGANVLTF.

The chain couples TRBV7-8 to TRBJ2-7; a weak D match, TRBD1 (6 bases). Germline V gives CDR1 SGHVS, CDR2 FQNEAQ. V lost 4 bases and J lost 5, with 12 bases in between. The CDR3 runs to 13 residues. The CDR3 region has the DNA TGTGCCAGCAGCTCTAACAGGGCCAACGAGCAGTACTTC. The encoded protein is CASSSNRANEQYF.

The chain combines TRBV10-2 with TRBJ2-3, with 12 bases lining up with TRBD2. J lost 6 bases, V lost 6 bases, and 16 bases had no gene match. The CDR3 has 18 amino acids. From germline, CDR1 is WSHSY and CDR2 SAAADI. The CDR3: CASRGLAGLLKTADTQYF. CDR3 DNA sequence: TGCGCCAGCAGGGGACTAGCGGGTCTCCTGAAGACGGCGGATACGCAGTATTTT.

The J gene is TRBJ1-5, the V gene TRBV4-3; D call uncertain. Germline CDR1 and CDR2: LGHNA and YSLEER. The CDR3 covers 14 residues. V was trimmed by 0 bases and J by 7 bases, leaving 10 bases between them. This chain's CDR3 is CASSQDTVFQPQHF. Written as DNA, the CDR3 is TGCGCCAGCAGCCAAGATACAGTTTTCCAGCCCCAGCATTTT.

The chain uses TRBV6-6 and TRBJ1-1, with 7 bases fitting TRBD1. Germline CDR1 reads MNHNY; CDR2 reads SVGAGI (reference sequence). The CDR3 consists of 14 residues. Unmatched junction bases numbered 9, after V lost 2 bases and J lost 9 bases. The CDR3 loop is CASSYDNRGGKAFF. For the CDR3, the DNA is TGTGCCAGCAGTTACGATAACAGGGGCGGAAAAGCTTTCTTT.

This chain links TRBV6-5 with TRBJ2-7, with 7 bases aligning to TRBD1. The CDR3 totals 13 residues. Germline CDR1 and CDR2: MNHEY and SVGAGI. The ends lost 4 bases at V and 3 bases at J; junction bases unmatched: 3. The DNA for the CDR3 is TGTGCCAGCAGTTTTAACAGGGGCTACGAGCAGTACTTC. Residues: CASSFNRGYEQYF.

The chain joins TRBV29-1 to TRBJ2-7; tentatively, D is TRBD2 (5 bases). Deletions cut 4 bases from V and 2 bases from J, with 9 bases between. The CDR3 loop spans 12 amino acids. The V gene's germline CDR1 is SQVTM and CDR2 ANQGSEA. The CDR3 loop reads CSVVPGTYEQYF. Here the CDR3 DNA reads TGCAGCGTTGTTCCCGGGACCTACGAGCAGTACTTC.

This chain links TRBV18 with TRBJ1-2, with 7 positions matching TRBD1. The CDR3 has 13 residues. Trimming at V came to 3 bases and at J to 7 bases, leaving 5 bases not matched to a gene. Germline V lookup: CDR1 KGHSH, CDR2 LQKENI. The CDR3 is CASSPGTEGGYTF. The CDR3 bases are TGTGCCAGCTCACCCGGGACAGAAGGTGGCTACACCTTC.

V usage is TRBV28 and J usage is TRBJ2-3, with D maybe TRBD2 (7 bases). The CDR3 loop spans 14 amino acids. V lost 6 bases, J lost 3 bases, and 13 bases lay in between. Germline V lookup: CDR1 MDHEN, CDR2 SYDVKM. CDR3 nucleotide sequence: TGTGCCAGCAGGGGGGGGCGCGAGACAGATACGCAGTATTTT. As protein: CASRGGRETDTQYF.

The rearrangement joins TRBV23-1 to TRBJ2-4, with TRBD2 as a possible D gene (6 bases). TRBV23-1 is given ORF status, its function remaining uncertain. The CDR3 extends over 14 amino acids. V was shortened by 0 bases and J by 8 bases, with 11 bases between the two germline ends. CDR3 region: CASSQSVREDIQYF. The CDR3 nucleotides read TGCGCCAGCAGTCAATCGGTCAGGGAGGACATTCAGTACTTC.

The chain has TRBV19 and TRBJ2-5; D might be TRBD1 (5 bases). The end of the DNA aligns better with TRBJ2-7, so the J call may be wrong. Germline assignment: CDR1 LNHDA and CDR2 SQIVND (reference sequence). The CDR3 totals 15 residues. This chain's CDR3 is CASSHRAGLAYEQYF. Here the CDR3 DNA reads TGTGCCAGTAGCCACCGGGCAGGGTTAGCCTACGAGCAGTACTTC.

The CDR3 bases are TGTGCCAGCAGCTTGGTGGAGGCCTACGAGCAGTACTTC. Protein: CASSLVEAYEQYF. The J gene is TRBJ2-7, the V gene TRBV5-6; possibly TRBD2 for D (5 bases). The CDR3 has 13 residues. In germline, CDR1 is SGHDT, CDR2 YYEEEE. Trimming took 0 bases from V and 2 from J, leaving 6 bases between them.

V is TRBV19 and J is TRBJ1-5, with D perhaps matching TRBD1 (6 bases). The V gene lost 6 bases and the J gene lost 0 bases, with 12 bases spanning the gap. The CDR3 covers 15 residues. Germline CDR1 reads LNHDA; CDR2 reads SQIVND (reference sequence). This CDR3 reads CASSQGQRSNQPQHF. CDR3 nucleotides: TGTGCCAGTAGCCAGGGGCAGCGTAGCAATCAGCCCCAGCATTTT. Drawing the rest from reference TRBV19 and TRBJ1-5, the complete variable domain is DGGITQSPKYLFRKEGQNVTLSCEQNLNHDAMYWYRQDPGQGLRLIYYSQIVNDFQKGDIAEGYSVSREKKESFPLTVTSAQKNPTAFYLCASSQGQRSNQPQHFGDGTRLSIL.

The chain carries TRBV4-1 and TRBJ1-6; D might be TRBD1 (6 bases). The germline V gene has CDR1 MGHRA and CDR2 YSYEKL. V lost 1 base, J lost 3 bases, and 28 bases lay in between. The CDR3 spans 22 residues. The CDR3 is CASSQAPFTGLFPTVYNSPLHF. Written as DNA, the CDR3 is TGCGCCAGCAGCCAAGCCCCCTTCACAGGGCTTTTCCCCACGGTCTATAATTCACCCCTCCACTTT.

DNA for the CDR3: TGTGCCAGCAGCTTTCAGGGGGCCAACACTGAAGCTTTCTTT. Its translation: CASSFQGANTEAFF. The V call is TRBV9, the J call TRBJ1-1; 8 positions match TRBD1. Losses at the gene ends were 4 bases for V and 2 bases for J; bases not matched to a gene: 4. The length of the CDR3 is 14 residues. The germline V gene encodes CDR1 SGDLS and CDR2 YYNGEE.

About this clone itself: One end of the junction fails to match germline, which may point to a read error. The chain joins TRBV7-9 to TRBJ2-1; possible D gene TRBD1, 5 bases. The CDR3 is made up of 13 amino acids. Germline CDR1 and CDR2: SEHNR and FQNEAQ (reference sequence). Here the CDR3 DNA reads TGTTCCAGCAGCCCGCGGACATACAATGAGCAGTTCTTC. It codes for CSSSPRTYNEQFF.

This clone was seen only a few times. This chain connects TRBV30 to TRBJ2-5; TRBD1 is a possible D gene (6 bases). The CDR3 spans 15 residues. V was cut by 1 base and J by 7 bases, with 19 bases left in between. Germline V gives CDR1 GTSNPN, CDR2 SVGIG (reference sequence). The CDR3 nucleotides are TGTGCCTGGAGTGCTATCCCAGGGGTCCCGGGGACCCAGTACTTC. Residues: CAWSAIPGVPGTQYF.

V gene TRBV28 combines with J gene TRBJ1-2; no definite D call. There are 15 residues in the CDR3. The germline V gene encodes CDR1 MDHEN and CDR2 SYDVKM. V shed 5 bases and J shed 2 bases, with 15 bases lying between them. Here the CDR3 DNA reads TGTGCCAGCAGTCCCTCCCGTAGTCTGAACTATGGCTACACCTTC. This codes for CASSPSRSLNYGYTF.

The J gene is TRBJ1-1, the V gene TRBV7-2; D perhaps matches TRBD1 (5 bases). Trimming stripped 5 bases from V and 7 bases from J, with 20 bases between. The CDR3 covers 15 residues. Germline V gene sequence: CDR1 SGHTA, CDR2 FQGNSA. CDR3 region: CASSPRSGGGVEAFF. The CDR3 coding sequence is TGTGCCAGCAGCCCCCGGAGCGGGGGTGGGGTTGAAGCTTTCTTT.

The V and J genes are TRBV19 and TRBJ1-6, with D tentatively TRBD1 (6 bases). The CDR3 covers 16 residues. Trimming shortened V by 3 bases and J by 9 bases, and 18 bases separated the two germline ends. Germline V CDR1 and CDR2: LNHDA, SQIVND (reference sequence). The CDR3 DNA follows: TGTGCCAGTAGTATTGCGGGGGCGCGGGGTGGTTCACCCCTCCACTTT. Encoded protein: CASSIAGARGGSPLHF.

The genes are TRBV18 and TRBJ1-4; D is ambiguous. Germline V gene lookup returns CDR1 KGHSH and CDR2 LQKENI. The CDR3 contains 14 residues. V was clipped by 2 bases and J by 8 bases, with 12 bases between them. DNA of the CDR3: TGTGCCAGCTCACCAGGCGGGCTAGGGGAAAAACTGTTTTTT. Residues: CASSPGGLGEKLFF. The full variable domain, its missing parts supplied by reference TRBV18 and TRBJ1-4, is NAGVMQNPRHLVRRRGQEARLRCSPMKGHSHVYWYRQLPEEGLKFMVYLQKENIIDESGMPKERFSAEFPKEGPSILRIQQVVRGDSAAYFCASSPGGLGEKLFFGSGTQLSVL.

The rearrangement joins TRBV28 to TRBJ2-5; D ambiguous. Germline-derived CDR1 and CDR2 are MDHEN and SYDVKM. With 2 bases removed from V and 2 bases from J, the gap between germline ends came to 6 bases. CDR3 size: 13 residues. DNA for the CDR3: TGTGCCAGCAGTTTACCCGGTCAAGAGACCCAGTACTTC. This encodes CASSLPGQETQYF.

This clone showed up just a few times. The chain joins TRBV28 to TRBJ2-2, with TRBD2 identical over 11 bases. The CDR3 consists of 16 residues. Germline V gene sequence: CDR1 MDHEN, CDR2 SYDVKM. Unmatched junction bases numbered 11, after V lost 8 bases and J lost 6 bases. The CDR3 is CASGGTSGRGAGELFF. CDR3 in DNA: TGTGCCAGCGGAGGAACTAGCGGGAGAGGAGCCGGGGAGCTGTTTTTT. Full variable domain (remainder filled in from reference TRBV28 and TRBJ2-2): DVKVTQSSRYLVKRTGEKVFLECVQDMDHENMFWYRQDPGLGLRLIYFSYDVKMKEKGDIPEGYSVSREKKERFSLILESASTNQTSMYLCASGGTSGRGAGELFFGEGSRLTVL.

The rearrangement uses TRBV19 and TRBJ2-2; 7 bases line up with TRBD1. CDR1 is LNHDA and CDR2 is SQIVND in the germline V gene (reference sequence). The CDR3 contains 13 residues. V trimming: 10 bases; J trimming: 3 bases; junction bases outside the gene matches: 5. The DNA of the CDR3 is TGTGCCACCAGGGGGTGGGACACCGGGGAGCTGTTTTTT. This gives the protein CATRGWDTGELFF.